Following are 14 T cell receptor beta chains from one sample sequenced in a study of response to subunit inactivated influenza vaccine. Via MiXCR, TCRdb re-called the RT-PCR reads, giving one row per CDR3 protein. The table has 400,000 to 550,000 distinct CDR3 sequences, roughly 25% seen once. The source was CD4+ T cells sorted from PBMCs, collected more than 4 days after vaccination. These receptors originate from a man aged 45 to 65 who received an inactivated influenza vaccine.

This clonotype was picked up a small number of times. V usage is TRBV5-1 and J usage is TRBJ1-3; D may be TRBD1 (5 bases). The CDR3 extends over 17 amino acids. Germline values: CDR1 SGHRS, CDR2 YFSETQ. With 3 bases removed from V and 0 bases from J, the gap between germline ends came to 16 bases. Written as DNA, the CDR3 is TGCGCCAGCAGCTACTCCGGACACAAGTTCTCTGGAAACACCATATATTTT. Residues: CASSYSGHKFSGNTIYF.

The chain combines TRBV20-1 with TRBJ2-3; maybe TRBD2 (7 bases). Germline CDR1 and CDR2: DFQATT and SNEGSKA (reference sequence). CDR3 length: 12 amino acids. V was clipped by 6 bases and J by 12 bases, with 19 bases between them. This CDR3 reads CSAQGWRGIQYF. The DNA for the CDR3 is TGCAGTGCCCAGGGGTGGCGGGGGATTCAGTATTTT.

The chain joins TRBV20-1 to TRBJ1-3; D is undetermined. This CDR3 region has 14 residues. CDR1 and CDR2 (germline): DFQATT, SNEGSKA (reference sequence). Trimming pared 0 bases from V and 4 bases from J, leaving 10 bases between. CDR3 DNA: TGCAGTGCTAGAGATCGAACGGGAGGAAACACCATATATTTT. It is translated as CSARDRTGGNTIYF.

The chain is built from TRBV6-1 and TRBJ2-7; no firm D call. Trimming removed 9 bases at V and 7 bases at J, with 22 bases between. CDR1 is MNHNS, CDR2 SASEGT, per germline. This CDR3 is 14 amino acids long. CDR3 nucleotide sequence: TGTGCCAGTGGTGCTGTGATGGAATCGCGGGAGCAGTACTTC. Protein product: CASGAVMESREQYF.

This clonotype was counted ten times or more. The chain uses TRBV4-1 and TRBJ2-3; 12 bases fit TRBD2. Germline V gene lookup returns CDR1 MGHRA and CDR2 YSYEKL. This CDR3 is built from 17 residues. The V and J ends lost 4 bases and 5 bases, in that order; junction bases with no gene match: 10. For the CDR3, the DNA is TGCGCCAGCAGCCGAGGACTAGCGGGGCCTCGGGGAGATACGCAGTATTTT. Amino acids: CASSRGLAGPRGDTQYF.

The table lists this clonotype with a few counts. The chain uses TRBV6-5 and TRBJ2-7; TRBD1 or TRBD2 may be the D gene (7 bases each). V was clipped by 2 bases and J by 3 bases, with 14 bases between them. The germline gives CDR1 MNHEY, CDR2 SVGAGI. This CDR3 region has 15 residues. The DNA of the CDR3 is TGTGCCAGCAGTTACGGGAGGGGGCGGATCTACGAGCAGTACTTC. It yields the protein CASSYGRGRIYEQYF.

The chain carries TRBV15 and TRBJ2-5; possibly TRBD2 for D (6 bases). CDR3 length: 13 amino acids. The germline CDR1 and CDR2 sequences are LNHNV and YYDKDF (reference sequence). Trimming pared 0 bases from V and 7 bases from J, leaving 9 bases between. The CDR3: CATSREEGLTQYF. CDR3 coding DNA: TGTGCCACCAGCAGAGAGGAGGGCCTGACCCAGTACTTC.

The chain joins TRBV29-1 to TRBJ2-1, with 10 bases matching TRBD2. Trimming at V came to 4 bases and at J to 4 bases, leaving 4 bases not matched to a gene. The CDR3 spans 14 residues. Germline CDR1 is SQVTM and CDR2 is ANQGSEA. CDR3 residues: CSVGSGGVYNEQFF. Here the CDR3 DNA reads TGCAGCGTTGGGAGCGGGGGGGTTTACAATGAGCAGTTCTTC.

The chain has TRBV28 and TRBJ2-6; possibly TRBD1 or TRBD2 for D (5 bases each). The germline CDR1 and CDR2 sequences are MDHEN and SYDVKM. V dropped 6 bases and J dropped 1 base, with 16 bases sitting between them. This CDR3 comprises 17 residues. The CDR3 nucleotides are TGTGCCAGCAGCTTGCGGACTGGGGCATCTGGGGCCAACGTCCTGACTTTC. It yields the protein CASSLRTGASGANVLTF. The full variable domain, its missing parts supplied by reference TRBV28 and TRBJ2-6, is DVKVTQSSRYLVKRTGEKVFLECVQDMDHENMFWYRQDPGLGLRLIYFSYDVKMKEKGDIPEGYSVSREKKERFSLILESASTNQTSMYLCASSLRTGASGANVLTFGAGSRLTVL.

This chain joins TRBV12-3 or TRBV12-4 and TRBJ1-2, with D unresolved. The germline V and J ends were trimmed by 2 bases and 6 bases, with 10 bases remaining between them. CDR3 length: 13 residues. CDR3 residues: CASSLTSTNGYTF. The CDR3, as DNA: TGTGCCAGCAGTTTAACCAGTACGAATGGCTACACCTTC.

The chain carries TRBV6-2 or TRBV6-3 and TRBJ2-7; 11 bases are shared with TRBD2. The J segment lost 1 base and the V segment lost 5 bases, leaving 7 bases of the junction unmatched. Per the germline V gene, CDR1 is MNHEY and CDR2 is SVGEGT. The CDR3 covers 16 residues. The CDR3 DNA is TGTGCCAGCAGTCTCACCCCTAGCGGGAGGTCCTACGAGCAGTACTTC. Translated, it gives CASSLTPSGRSYEQYF.

The V and J genes are TRBV28 and TRBJ1-2; TRBD1 is a possible D gene (5 bases). This CDR3 is 14 amino acids long. V lost 1 base, J lost 0 bases, and 6 bases lay in between. The germline V gene has CDR1 MDHEN and CDR2 SYDVKM. This CDR3 reads CASSLSRANYGYTF. The CDR3 coding sequence is TGTGCCAGCAGTTTATCCAGGGCTAACTATGGCTACACCTTC.

This clonotype was counted many times. This chain joins TRBV7-9 and TRBJ1-4, with TRBD1 as a possible D gene (6 bases). This CDR3 spans 14 amino acids. V shed 8 bases and J shed 6 bases, with 16 bases lying between them. Germline CDR1 and CDR2: SEHNR and FQNEAQ (reference sequence). The chain's CDR3 is CASGRTEEYEKLFF. CDR3 sequence (DNA): TGTGCCAGCGGGCGGACAGAGGAATATGAAAAACTGTTTTTT.

This chain joins TRBV20-1 and TRBJ1-1, with 9 nucleotides matching TRBD1. Trimming took 7 bases from V and 4 from J; bases not matched to a gene: 13. Germline assignment: CDR1 DFQATT and CDR2 SNEGSKA (reference sequence). CDR3 size: 15 residues. This chain's CDR3 is CSGKQGASVSTEAFF. CDR3 nucleotide sequence: TGCAGTGGTAAACAGGGGGCCAGTGTGAGCACTGAAGCTTTCTTT.